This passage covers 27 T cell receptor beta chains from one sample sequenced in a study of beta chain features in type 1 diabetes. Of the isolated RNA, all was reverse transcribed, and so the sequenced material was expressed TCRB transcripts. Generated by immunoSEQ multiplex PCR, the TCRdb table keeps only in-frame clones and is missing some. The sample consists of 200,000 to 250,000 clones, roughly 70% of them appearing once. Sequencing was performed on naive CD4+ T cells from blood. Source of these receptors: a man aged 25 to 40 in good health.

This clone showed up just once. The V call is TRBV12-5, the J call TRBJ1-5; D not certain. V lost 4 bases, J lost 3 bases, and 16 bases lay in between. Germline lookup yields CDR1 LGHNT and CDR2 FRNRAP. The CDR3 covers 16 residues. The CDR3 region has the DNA TGTGCTAGTGGTTCCCTCGACGGACGGTTCAATCAGCCCCAGCATTTT. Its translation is CASGSLDGRFNQPQHF.

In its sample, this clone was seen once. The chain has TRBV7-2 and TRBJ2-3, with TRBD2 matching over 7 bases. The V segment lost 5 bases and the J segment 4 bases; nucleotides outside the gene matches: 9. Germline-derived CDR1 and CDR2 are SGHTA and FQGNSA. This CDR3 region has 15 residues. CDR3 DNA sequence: TGTGCCAGCAGCATAAGCGGGGTGCTATCAGATACGCAGTATTTT. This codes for CASSISGVLSDTQYF.

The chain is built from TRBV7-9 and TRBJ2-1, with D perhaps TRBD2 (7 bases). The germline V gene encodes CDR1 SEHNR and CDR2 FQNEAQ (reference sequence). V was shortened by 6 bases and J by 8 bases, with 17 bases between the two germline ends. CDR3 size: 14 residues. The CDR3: CASSPTRGADEQFF. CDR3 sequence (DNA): TGTGCCAGCAGTCCGACCCGGGGGGCGGATGAGCAGTTCTTC.

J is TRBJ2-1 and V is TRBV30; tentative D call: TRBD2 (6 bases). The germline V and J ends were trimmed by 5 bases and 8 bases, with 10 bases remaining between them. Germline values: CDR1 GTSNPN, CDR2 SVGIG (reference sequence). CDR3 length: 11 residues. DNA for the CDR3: TGTGCCTGGTTAACTAGCTATGAGCAGTTCTTC. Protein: CAWLTSYEQFF.

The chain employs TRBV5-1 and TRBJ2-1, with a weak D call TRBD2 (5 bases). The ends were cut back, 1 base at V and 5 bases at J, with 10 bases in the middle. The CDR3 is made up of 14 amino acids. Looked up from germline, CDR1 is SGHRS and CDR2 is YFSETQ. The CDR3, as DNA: TGCGCCAGCAGCTTGACCGTCGGGAACAATGAGCAGTTCTTC. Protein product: CASSLTVGNNEQFF. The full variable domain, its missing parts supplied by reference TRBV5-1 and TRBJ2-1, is KAGVTQTPRYLIKTRGQQVTLSCSPISGHRSVSWYQQTPGQGLQFLFEYFSETQRNKGNFPGRFSGRQFSNSRSEMNVSTLELGDSALYLCASSLTVGNNEQFFGPGTRLTVL.

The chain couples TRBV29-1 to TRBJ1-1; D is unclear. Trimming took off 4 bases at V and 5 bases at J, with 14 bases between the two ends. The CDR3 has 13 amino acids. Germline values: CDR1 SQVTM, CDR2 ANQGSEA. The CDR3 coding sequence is TGCAGCGTTGGTTCCAGGTTGGGTACTGAAGCTTTCTTT. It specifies CSVGSRLGTEAFF.

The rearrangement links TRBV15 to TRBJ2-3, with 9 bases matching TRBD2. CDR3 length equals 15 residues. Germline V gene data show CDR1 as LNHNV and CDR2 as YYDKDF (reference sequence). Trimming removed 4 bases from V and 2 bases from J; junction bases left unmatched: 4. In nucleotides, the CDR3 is TGTGCCACCAGCACGACTAGCGGTTACACAGATACGCAGTATTTT. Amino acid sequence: CATSTTSGYTDTQYF.

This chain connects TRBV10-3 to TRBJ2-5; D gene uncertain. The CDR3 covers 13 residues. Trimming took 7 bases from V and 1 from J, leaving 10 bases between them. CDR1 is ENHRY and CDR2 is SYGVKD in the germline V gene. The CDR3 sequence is CAINRPGQETQYF. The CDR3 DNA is TGTGCCATCAATCGTCCAGGCCAAGAGACCCAGTACTTC.

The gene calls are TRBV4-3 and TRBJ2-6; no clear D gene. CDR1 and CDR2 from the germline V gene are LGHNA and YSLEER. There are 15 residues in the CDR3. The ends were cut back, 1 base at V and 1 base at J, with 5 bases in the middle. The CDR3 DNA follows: TGCGCCAGCAGCCAAGCAAGGTCTGGGGCCAACGTCCTGACTTTC. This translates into CASSQARSGANVLTF.

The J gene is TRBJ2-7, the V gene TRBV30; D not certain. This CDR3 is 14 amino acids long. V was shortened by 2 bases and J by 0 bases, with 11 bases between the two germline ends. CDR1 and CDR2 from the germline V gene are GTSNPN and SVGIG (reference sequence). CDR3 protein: CAWSSSLSSYEQYF. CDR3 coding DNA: TGTGCCTGGAGTTCCAGTTTAAGCTCCTACGAGCAGTACTTC.

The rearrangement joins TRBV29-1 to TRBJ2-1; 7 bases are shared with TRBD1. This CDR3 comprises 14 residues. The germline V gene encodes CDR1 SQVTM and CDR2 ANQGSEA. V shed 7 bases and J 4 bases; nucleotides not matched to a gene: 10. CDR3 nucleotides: TGCAGCGGACAGAAGGACAGGCGATACAATGAGCAGTTCTTC. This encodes CSGQKDRRYNEQFF.

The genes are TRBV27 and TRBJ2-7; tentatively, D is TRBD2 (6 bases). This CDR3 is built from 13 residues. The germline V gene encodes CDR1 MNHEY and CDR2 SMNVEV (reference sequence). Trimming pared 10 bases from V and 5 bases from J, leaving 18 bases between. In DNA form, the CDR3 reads TGTGCCACCCAGGGCGGGAACAGAAACGAGCAGTACTTC. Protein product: CATQGGNRNEQYF.

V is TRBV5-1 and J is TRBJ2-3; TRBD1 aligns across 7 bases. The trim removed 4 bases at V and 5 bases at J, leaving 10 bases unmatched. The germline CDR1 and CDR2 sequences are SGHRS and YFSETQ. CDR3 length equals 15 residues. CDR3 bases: TGCGCCAGCAGCCCTTGGGACAGCTCACAAGATACGCAGTATTTT. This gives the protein CASSPWDSSQDTQYF.

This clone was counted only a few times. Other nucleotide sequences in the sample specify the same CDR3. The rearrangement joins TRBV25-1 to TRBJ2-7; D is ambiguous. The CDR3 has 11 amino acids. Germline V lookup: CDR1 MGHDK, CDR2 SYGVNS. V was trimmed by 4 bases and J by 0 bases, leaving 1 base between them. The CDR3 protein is CASSVSYEQYF. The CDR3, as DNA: TGTGCCAGCAGTGTCTCCTACGAGCAGTACTTC.

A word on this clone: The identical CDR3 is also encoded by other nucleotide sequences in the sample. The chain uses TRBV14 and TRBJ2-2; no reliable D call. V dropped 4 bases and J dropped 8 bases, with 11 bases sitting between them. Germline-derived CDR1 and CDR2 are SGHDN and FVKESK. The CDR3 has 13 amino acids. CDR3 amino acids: CASSPRTTGELFF. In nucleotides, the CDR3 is TGTGCCAGCAGCCCCAGGACCACAGGGGAGCTGTTTTTT.

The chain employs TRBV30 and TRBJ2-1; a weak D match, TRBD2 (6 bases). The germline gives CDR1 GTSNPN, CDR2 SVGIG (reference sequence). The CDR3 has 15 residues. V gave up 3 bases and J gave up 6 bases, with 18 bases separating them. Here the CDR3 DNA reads TGTGCCTGGAGACCCCCGGGACTCCTTAGCAATGAGCAGTTCTTC. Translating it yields CAWRPPGLLSNEQFF.

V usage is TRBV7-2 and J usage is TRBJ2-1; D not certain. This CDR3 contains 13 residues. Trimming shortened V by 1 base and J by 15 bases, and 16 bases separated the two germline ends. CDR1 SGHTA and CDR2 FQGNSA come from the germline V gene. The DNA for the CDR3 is TGTGCCAGCAGCTTAGAAGCAGAAGCCGATCGGTTCTTC. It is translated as CASSLEAEADRFF. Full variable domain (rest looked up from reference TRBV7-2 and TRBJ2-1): GAGVSQSPSNKVTEKGKDVELRCDPISGHTALYWYRQSLGQGLEFLIYFQGNSAPDKSGLPSDRFSAERTGGSVSTLTIQRTQQEDSAVYLCASSLEAEADRFFGPGTRLTVL.

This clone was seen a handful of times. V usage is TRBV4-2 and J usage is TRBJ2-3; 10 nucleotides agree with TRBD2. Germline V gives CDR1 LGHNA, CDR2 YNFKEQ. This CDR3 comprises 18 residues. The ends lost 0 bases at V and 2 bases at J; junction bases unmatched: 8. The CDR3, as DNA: TGTGCCAGCAGCCAAGATACCCTAGCGGGGGAGTACACAGATACGCAGTATTTT. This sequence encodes CASSQDTLAGEYTDTQYF.

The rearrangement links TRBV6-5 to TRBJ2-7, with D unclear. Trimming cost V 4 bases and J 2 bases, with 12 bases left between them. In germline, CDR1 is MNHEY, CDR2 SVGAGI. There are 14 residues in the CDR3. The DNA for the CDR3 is TGTGCCAGCAGTTCTACCGCCCCAACCTACGAGCAGTACTTC. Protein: CASSSTAPTYEQYF.

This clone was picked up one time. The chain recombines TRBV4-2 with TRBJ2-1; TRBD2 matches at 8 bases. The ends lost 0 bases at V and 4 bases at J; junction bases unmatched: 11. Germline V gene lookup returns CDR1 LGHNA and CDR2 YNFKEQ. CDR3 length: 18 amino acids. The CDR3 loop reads CASSQDLLPPGGYNEQFF. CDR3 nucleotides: TGTGCCAGCAGCCAAGATCTCCTTCCTCCGGGGGGGTACAATGAGCAGTTCTTC.

The CDR3 protein is CASSLTGTQYF. The CDR3 region has the DNA TGTGCCAGCAGCTTAACGGGTACGCAGTATTTT. The V call is TRBV11-2, the J call TRBJ2-3; D is uncertain. This CDR3 contains 11 residues. Trimming pared 2 bases from V and 8 bases from J, leaving 5 bases between. The germline gives CDR1 SGHAT, CDR2 FQNNGV.

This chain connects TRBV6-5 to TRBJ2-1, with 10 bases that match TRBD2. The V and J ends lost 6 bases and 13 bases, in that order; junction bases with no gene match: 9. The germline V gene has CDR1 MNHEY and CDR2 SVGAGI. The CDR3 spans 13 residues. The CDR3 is CASSPGLALLQFF. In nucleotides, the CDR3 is TGTGCCAGCAGCCCGGGACTAGCGTTGCTTCAGTTCTTC.

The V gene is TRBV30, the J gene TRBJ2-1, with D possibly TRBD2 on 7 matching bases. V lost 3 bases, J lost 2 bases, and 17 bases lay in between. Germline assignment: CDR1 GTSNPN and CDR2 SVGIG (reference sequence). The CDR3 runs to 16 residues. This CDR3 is CAWSGGLAVAYNEQFF. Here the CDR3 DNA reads TGTGCCTGGAGCGGGGGCCTAGCGGTGGCCTACAATGAGCAGTTCTTC. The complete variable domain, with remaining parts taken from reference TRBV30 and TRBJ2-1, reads SQTIHQWPATLVQPVGSPLSLECTVEGTSNPNLYWYRQAAGRGLQLLFYSVGIGQISSEVPQNLSASRPQDRQFILSSKKLLLSDSGFYLCAWSGGLAVAYNEQFFGPGTRLTVL.

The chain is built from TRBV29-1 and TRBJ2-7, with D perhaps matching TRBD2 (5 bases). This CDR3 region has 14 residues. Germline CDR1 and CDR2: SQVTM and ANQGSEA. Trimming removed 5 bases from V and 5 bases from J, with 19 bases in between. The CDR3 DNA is TGCAGCGTTCGTAAGCGGCGTCCCGAGGACGAGCAGTACTTC. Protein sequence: CSVRKRRPEDEQYF.

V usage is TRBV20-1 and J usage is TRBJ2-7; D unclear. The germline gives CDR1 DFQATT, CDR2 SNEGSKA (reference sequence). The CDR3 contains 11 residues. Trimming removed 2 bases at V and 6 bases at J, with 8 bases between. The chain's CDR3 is CSARILSEQYF. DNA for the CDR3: TGCAGTGCTAGAATTCTTTCCGAGCAGTACTTC.

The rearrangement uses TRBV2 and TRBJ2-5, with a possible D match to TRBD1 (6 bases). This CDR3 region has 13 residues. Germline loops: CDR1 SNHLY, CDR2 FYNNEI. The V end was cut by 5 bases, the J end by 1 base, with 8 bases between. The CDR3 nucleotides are TGTGCCAGCAGTCAGGACAGCCAAGAGACCCAGTACTTC. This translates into CASSQDSQETQYF.

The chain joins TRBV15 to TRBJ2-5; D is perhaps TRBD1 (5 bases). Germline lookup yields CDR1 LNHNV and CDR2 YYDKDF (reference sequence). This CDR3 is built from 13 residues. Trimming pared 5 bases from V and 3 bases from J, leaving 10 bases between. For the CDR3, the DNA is TGTGCCACCAGCCCGAGACAGAAAGAGACCCAGTACTTC. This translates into CATSPRQKETQYF.